These 8 T cell receptor beta chains were sequenced from one sample in a study of T cell repertoires in cytomegalovirus infection. TCRdb ran MiXCR on the reads and lists one entry per CDR3 protein. The sample consists of some 700,000 distinct CDR3 sequences, roughly 36% of them appearing once. The specimen sequenced was PBMCs. The origin of the receptors is a human donor in good health (CMV status not recorded). Some clones in this sample may be carry-over from other donors' samples.

This clonotype has more than one count but fewer than ten. The chain couples TRBV12-3 or TRBV12-4 to TRBJ1-1; TRBD1 matches at 7 bases. The CDR3 sequence is 18 residues long. V gave up 2 bases and J gave up 5 bases; unmatched junction bases: 17. The DNA of the CDR3 is TGTGCCAGCAGTTTACCGAAGGGACAGCTTCTCTCGGGAACTGAAGCTTTCTTT. Its protein product is CASSLPKGQLLSGTEAFF.

This clonotype was observed once. Sequence at one end of the junction differs from germline and may be a read error. The rearrangement links TRBV7-2 to TRBJ2-5; D remains unclear. Germline V gene sequence: CDR1 SGHTA, CDR2 FQGNSA. CDR3 length equals 14 residues. The CDR3 protein is CASRLLGCSETQYF. The CDR3, as DNA: TGTGCCAGCAGGCTACTGGGGTGCTCGGAGACTCAGTACTTC. The whole variable domain, remainder taken from reference TRBV7-2 and TRBJ2-5, is GAGVSQSPSNKVTEKGKDVELRCDPISGHTALYWYRQSLGQGLEFLIYFQGNSAPDKSGLPSDRFSAERTGGSVSTLTIQRTQQEDSAVYLCASRLLGCSETQYFGPGTRLLVL.

Of note for this clonotype: Because it lacks the conserved phenylalanine or tryptophan at the end, this CDR3 is likely a read error. The gene calls are TRBV7-6 and TRBJ1-6; TRBD1 aligns across 9 bases. The V gene's germline CDR1 is SGHVS and CDR2 FNYEAQ. V lost 5 bases, J lost 6 bases, and 5 bases stayed unmatched. The CDR3 loop spans 15 amino acids. The DNA of the CDR3 is TGTGCCAGCAGCGCGGGACAGGGCGCTAATTCACCCCTCCACTTA. Translating it yields CASSAGQGANSPLHL.

Ten or more counts support this clonotype. The rearrangement joins TRBV19 to TRBJ2-1; 9 nucleotides agree with TRBD2. The CDR3 runs to 14 residues. V was clipped by 7 bases and J by 8 bases; unmatched bases: 9. Germline V gene lookup returns CDR1 LNHDA and CDR2 SQIVND (reference sequence). The CDR3 DNA sequence: TGTGCCAGTATAAGGGTAGCGGGAGCCGATGAGCAGTTCTTC. Translation gives CASIRVAGADEQFF.

In this sample, this clonotype turned up a few times. The chain combines TRBV4-2 with TRBJ2-2; either TRBD1 or TRBD2 may supply D (5 bases each). The CDR3 loop spans 17 amino acids. Trimming took 1 base from V and 5 from J, leaving 17 bases between them. The V gene's germline CDR1 is LGHNA and CDR2 YNFKEQ. The CDR3 nucleotides read TGTGCCAGCAGCCAAGGGGGCTGGGGGATGAGGACCGGGGAGCTGTTTTTT. Its protein product is CASSQGGWGMRTGELFF.

This clonotype was seen ten or more times. This sequence joins TRBV7-2 and TRBJ1-5; a weak D match, TRBD1 (5 bases). This CDR3 has 15 residues. Germline V gene lookup returns CDR1 SGHTA and CDR2 FQGNSA. V was pared by 2 bases and J by 6 bases, with 14 bases between. CDR3 nucleotides: TGTGCCAGCAGCTTAACTGCCGGGACCTCTCAGCCCCAGCATTTT. Translating gives CASSLTAGTSQPQHF.

On this clonotype: One junction end disagrees with the germline gene, perhaps due to a read error. V gene TRBV6-5 combines with J gene TRBJ1-1; D unclear. CDR3 length: 13 amino acids. Germline CDR1 reads MNHEY; CDR2 reads SVGAGI. Written as DNA, the CDR3 is TGTTCCAGCAGTTACAGTTTGAACACTGCAGCTTTCTTT. Protein: CSSSYSLNTAAFF.

The CDR3 spells CAWSVGTRGTEAFF. The CDR3 coding sequence is TGTGCCTGGAGTGTAGGGACCCGTGGCACTGAAGCTTTCTTT. V gene TRBV30 combines with J gene TRBJ1-1, with D possibly matching TRBD1 (5 bases). This CDR3 region has 14 residues. CDR1 is GTSNPN and CDR2 is SVGIG in the germline V gene (reference sequence). Trimming shortened V by 0 bases and J by 4 bases, and 12 bases separated the two germline ends.